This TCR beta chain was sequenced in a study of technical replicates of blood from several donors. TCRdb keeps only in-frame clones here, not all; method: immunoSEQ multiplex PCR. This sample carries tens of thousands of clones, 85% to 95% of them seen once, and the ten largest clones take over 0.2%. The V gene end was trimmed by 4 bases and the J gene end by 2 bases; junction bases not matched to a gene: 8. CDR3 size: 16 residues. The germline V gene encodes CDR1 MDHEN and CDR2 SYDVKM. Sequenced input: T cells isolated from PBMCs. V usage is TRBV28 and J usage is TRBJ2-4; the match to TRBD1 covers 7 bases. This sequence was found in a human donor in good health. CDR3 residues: CASSSPATGSKNIQYF. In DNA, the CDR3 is TGTGCCAGCAGTTCCCCCGCGACAGGGTCCAAAAACATTCAGTACTTC. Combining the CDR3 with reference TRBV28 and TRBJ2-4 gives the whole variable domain DVKVTQSSRYLVKRTGEKVFLECVQDMDHENMFWYRQDPGLGLRLIYFSYDVKMKEKGDIPEGYSVSREKKERFSLILESASTNQTSMYLCASSSPATGSKNIQYFGAGTRLSVL.